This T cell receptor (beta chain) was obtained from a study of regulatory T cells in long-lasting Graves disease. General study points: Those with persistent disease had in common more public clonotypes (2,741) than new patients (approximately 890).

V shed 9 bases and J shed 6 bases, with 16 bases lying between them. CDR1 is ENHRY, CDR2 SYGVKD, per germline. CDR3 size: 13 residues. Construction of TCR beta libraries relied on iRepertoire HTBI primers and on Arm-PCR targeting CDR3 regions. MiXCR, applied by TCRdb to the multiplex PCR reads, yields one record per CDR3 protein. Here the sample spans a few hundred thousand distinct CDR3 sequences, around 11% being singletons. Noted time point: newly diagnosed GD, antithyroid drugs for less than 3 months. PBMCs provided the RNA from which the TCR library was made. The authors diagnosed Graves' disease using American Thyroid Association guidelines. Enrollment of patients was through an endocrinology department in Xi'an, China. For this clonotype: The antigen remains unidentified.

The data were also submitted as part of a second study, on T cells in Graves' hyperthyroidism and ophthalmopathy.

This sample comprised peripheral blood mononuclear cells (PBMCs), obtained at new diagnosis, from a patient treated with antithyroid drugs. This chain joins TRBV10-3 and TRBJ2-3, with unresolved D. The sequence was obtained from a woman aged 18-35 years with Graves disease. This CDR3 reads CAIRAPMQDTQYF. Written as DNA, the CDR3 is TGTGCCATAAGGGCACCCATGCAGGATACGCAGTATTTT.